This TCR beta chain originates from a study of control samples from healthy donors and cancer patients. The assay was immunoSEQ multiplex PCR, and TCRdb's table has in-frame clones only and misses some. The sample lists 60,000 to 70,000 clones, 85% occurring once. The source is a man aged 40-49 years in good health. Sequenced input: blood.

This CDR3 reads CASSQFQGEGSPLHF. Written as DNA, the CDR3 is TGCGCCAGCAGCCAGTTTCAGGGGGAGGGTTCACCCCTCCACTTT. The chain joins TRBV4-3 to TRBJ1-6, with 7 bases identical to TRBD1. The germline V gene has CDR1 LGHNA and CDR2 YSLEER. The CDR3 has 15 amino acids. The junction had 8 bases not matched to a gene; V was cut back by 3 bases and J by 9 bases.